These 23 T cell receptor beta chains share one sample of origin, sequenced in a study of OX40 agonist ivuxolimab in advanced cancers. Library prep was done by the immunoSEQ multiplex PCR assay. TCRdb mirrors the immuneACCESS table, restricted to in-frame sequences. Some clones are absent from its copies; in checked studies, under half trace to an unresolved V gene, and the reason for the others is unknown. The sample has over 60,000 clones on record, more than 65% of them singletons. The ten largest clones add up to roughly 2.6% of the sample. This sample comprised CD4+ or CD8+ T cells sorted from blood, obtained in a trial of the OX40 agonist ivuxolimab. These TCRs come from an adult with an advanced solid tumor such as melanoma, head and neck, liver or kidney cancer.

The gene calls are TRBV6-5 and TRBJ1-3, with D unclear. Germline loops: CDR1 MNHEY, CDR2 SVGAGI. This CDR3 contains 13 residues. The germline V and J ends were trimmed by 10 bases and 1 base, with 11 bases remaining between them. CDR3 sequence: CATEPESGNTIYF. CDR3 DNA: TGTGCCACCGAGCCAGAATCTGGAAACACCATATATTTT.

This clone was observed a few times. This chain joins TRBV6-1 and TRBJ1-6; D is uncertain. Germline loops: CDR1 MNHNS, CDR2 SASEGT. There are 13 residues in the CDR3. Trimming took off 3 bases at V and 8 bases at J, with 8 bases between the two ends. The CDR3 sequence is CASSESRDSPLHF. CDR3 DNA: TGTGCCAGCAGTGAGTCTCGGGATTCACCCCTCCACTTT.

This clone was counted a single time. The same CDR3 can be traced to other DNA sequences in this sample. The chain couples TRBV6-5 to TRBJ1-2; D remains ambiguous. The CDR3 consists of 13 residues. Trimming left V 5 bases short and J 2 bases short, with 9 bases between. The germline CDR1 and CDR2 sequences are MNHEY and SVGAGI. CDR3 residues: CASSRTVNYGYTF. The CDR3 coding sequence is TGTGCCAGCAGTAGAACAGTGAACTATGGCTACACCTTC.

The chain links TRBV6-1 to TRBJ1-4; D remains unclear. Germline loops: CDR1 MNHNS, CDR2 SASEGT. The CDR3 is made up of 14 amino acids. Trimming pared 1 base from V and 4 bases from J, leaving 7 bases between. The CDR3 reads CASSEGVDNEKLFF. For the CDR3, the DNA is TGTGCCAGCAGTGAAGGGGTTGATAATGAAAAACTGTTTTTT.

The chain recombines TRBV5-1 with TRBJ2-5; no clear D gene. Trimming took off 4 bases at V and 4 bases at J, with 20 bases between the two ends. The CDR3 is 16 amino acids. Germline-derived CDR1 and CDR2 are SGHRS and YFSETQ. CDR3 region: CASSLSEQVKGETQYF. CDR3 sequence (DNA): TGCGCCAGCAGCCTCAGCGAACAAGTGAAGGGAGAGACCCAGTACTTC.

This clone has just one count. CDR3 nucleotide sequence: TGTGCCAGTAGTTTCAGGGGAGAGAGGAGCAATCAGCCCCAGCATTTT. Amino acids: CASSFRGERSNQPQHF. This sequence joins TRBV19 and TRBJ1-5, with D tentatively TRBD1 (6 bases). The CDR3 length is 16 residues. Germline CDR1 reads LNHDA; CDR2 reads SQIVND (reference sequence). Trimming took off 5 bases at V and 1 base at J, with 15 bases between the two ends. The full variable domain, in which reference TRBV19 and TRBJ1-5 provide the parts outside the CDR3, is DGGITQSPKYLFRKEGQNVTLSCEQNLNHDAMYWYRQDPGQGLRLIYYSQIVNDFQKGDIAEGYSVSREKKESFPLTVTSAQKNPTAFYLCASSFRGERSNQPQHFGDGTRLSIL.

The V call is TRBV6-5, the J call TRBJ2-1; D might be TRBD1 (5 bases). The V gene lost 5 bases and the J gene lost 4 bases, with 15 bases spanning the gap. Germline V gene lookup returns CDR1 MNHEY and CDR2 SVGAGI. The CDR3 is 15 residues long. The DNA for the CDR3 is TGTGCCAGCAGTCTCAGGGAAGGGCAATACAATGAGCAGTTCTTC. Residues: CASSLREGQYNEQFF.

The CDR3 protein is CASSYAVGPSTDTQYF. The CDR3 DNA is TGTGCCAGCAGTTATGCTGTCGGTCCGAGCACAGATACGCAGTATTTT. The V and J genes are TRBV6-5 and TRBJ2-3; D remains ambiguous. V lost 3 bases to trimming and J lost 0 bases, with 13 bases between them. The CDR3 loop spans 16 amino acids. Germline V gives CDR1 MNHEY, CDR2 SVGAGI.

V and J are TRBV7-9 and TRBJ2-3, with 9 bases aligning to TRBD2. Germline CDR1 is SEHNR and CDR2 is FQNEAQ (reference sequence). The CDR3 loop spans 15 amino acids. The V gene end was trimmed by 8 bases and the J gene end by 1 base; junction bases not matched to a gene: 7. The chain's CDR3 is CASYRASGGTDTQYF. CDR3 coding DNA: TGTGCCAGCTATCGGGCTAGCGGGGGCACAGATACGCAGTATTTT.

The chain links TRBV6-5 to TRBJ2-7, with TRBD2 matching 7 bases. J lost 2 bases, V lost 6 bases, and 10 bases had no gene match. The CDR3 covers 15 residues. From germline, CDR1 is MNHEY and CDR2 SVGAGI. As DNA, the CDR3 is TGTGCCAGCAGCCGGGAGGCTTTACCGACCTACGAGCAGTACTTC. The encoded protein is CASSREALPTYEQYF.

V is TRBV25-1 and J is TRBJ1-6; D is uncertain. Trimming shortened V by 3 bases and J by 6 bases, and 12 bases separated the two germline ends. The CDR3 is made up of 15 amino acids. Looked up from germline, CDR1 is MGHDK and CDR2 is SYGVNS. CDR3 nucleotides: TGTGCCAGCAGTGATCCCAGGCACAGTAATTCACCCCTCCACTTT. It encodes CASSDPRHSNSPLHF.

On this clone: One junction end does not reproduce the germline sequence, and a read error may be involved. The chain employs TRBV28 and TRBJ1-5; the D is unclear. Per germline, CDR1 MDHEN and CDR2 SYDVKM. This CDR3 contains 12 residues. The CDR3 reads CANSWSNQPQHF. The CDR3 region has the DNA TGTGCCAACAGTTGGAGCAATCAGCCCCAGCATTTT.

Concerning this clone: The sample contains more than one DNA sequence encoding this CDR3. The rearrangement joins TRBV18 to TRBJ2-5; D not certain. The V and J ends lost 3 bases and 1 base respectively, with 6 bases between them. The germline CDR1 and CDR2 sequences are KGHSH and LQKENI. This CDR3 comprises 13 residues. The CDR3: CASSPGSQETQYF. CDR3 in DNA: TGTGCCAGCTCACCCGGCAGCCAAGAGACCCAGTACTTC.

CDR3 sequence: CASSLAEGANYGYTF. The CDR3 DNA reads as TGTGCCAGCAGCCTTGCGGAGGGAGCTAACTATGGCTACACCTTC. The chain is built from TRBV9 and TRBJ1-2; D not certain. Germline assignment: CDR1 SGDLS and CDR2 YYNGEE. CDR3 length equals 15 residues. The V end was cut by 4 bases, the J end by 0 bases, with 13 bases between.

The chain has TRBV5-6 and TRBJ2-3; D may match TRBD1 or TRBD2 (5 bases each). V dropped 0 bases and J dropped 5 bases, with 16 bases sitting between them. CDR3 length: 16 amino acids. The V gene's germline CDR1 is SGHDT and CDR2 YYEEEE. In nucleotides, the CDR3 is TGTGCCAGCAGCTTGGGGGACGCCCTCTTTGGAGATACGCAGTATTTT. It codes for CASSLGDALFGDTQYF.

The rearrangement links TRBV19 to TRBJ1-2; D is perhaps TRBD1 (5 bases). Germline CDR1 reads LNHDA; CDR2 reads SQIVND (reference sequence). The CDR3 sequence is 13 residues long. Trimming cost V 3 bases and J 8 bases, with 13 bases left between them. The CDR3 protein is CASSIDSSQGYTF. For the CDR3, the DNA is TGTGCCAGTAGTATCGACAGCTCCCAGGGCTACACCTTC.

This sequence joins TRBV5-1 and TRBJ2-5; D is undetermined. The germline V and J ends were trimmed by 4 bases and 5 bases, with 9 bases remaining between them. This CDR3 has 12 residues. CDR1 and CDR2 from the germline V gene are SGHRS and YFSETQ. This chain's CDR3 is CASSTGRETQYF. The CDR3 bases are TGCGCCAGCAGCACTGGTCGGGAGACCCAGTACTTC.

This chain connects TRBV9 to TRBJ1-1; the D gene is possibly TRBD1 (5 bases). V was trimmed by 0 bases and J by 0 bases, leaving 15 bases between them. Germline V CDR1 and CDR2: SGDLS, YYNGEE. The CDR3 is made up of 17 amino acids. The DNA of the CDR3 is TGTGCCAGCAGCGTAGATCCCCCCGAGGGGATGAACACTGAAGCTTTCTTT. Its translation is CASSVDPPEGMNTEAFF.

This chain connects TRBV2 to TRBJ2-3; D uncertain. Germline CDR1 and CDR2: SNHLY and FYNNEI. V lost 4 bases and J 6 bases, leaving 11 bases between the germline ends. The CDR3 length is 13 residues. In nucleotides, the CDR3 is TGTGCCAGCAGTGTATGGCGAGCTGATACGCAGTATTTT. Encoded protein: CASSVWRADTQYF.

The chain carries TRBV5-4 and TRBJ1-4; no clear D gene. The germline CDR1 and CDR2 sequences are SGHNT and YYREEE (reference sequence). Trimming removed 2 bases from V and 8 bases from J, with 4 bases in between. CDR3 length: 11 residues. The chain's CDR3 is CASSFGEKLFF. CDR3 sequence (DNA): TGTGCCAGCAGCTTTGGAGAAAAACTGTTTTTT.

This clone showed up just a few times. V gene TRBV2 combines with J gene TRBJ1-1; possible D gene TRBD1, 6 bases. Trimming removed 7 bases at V and 1 base at J, with 13 bases between. CDR3 length: 14 residues. CDR1 and CDR2 (germline): SNHLY, FYNNEI. CDR3 amino acids: CASTNQGTNTEAFF. The CDR3 coding sequence is TGTGCCAGCACAAACCAGGGGACGAACACTGAAGCTTTCTTT.

The chain uses TRBV19 and TRBJ2-7, with 9 bases lining up with TRBD1. CDR3 size: 16 residues. Germline CDR1 is LNHDA and CDR2 is SQIVND (reference sequence). Unmatched junction bases numbered 9, after V lost 6 bases and J lost 0 bases. This chain's CDR3 is CASSHDDRGTSYEQYF. The CDR3 DNA follows: TGTGCCAGTAGCCACGATGACAGGGGGACCTCCTACGAGCAGTACTTC. The whole variable domain, filled in from reference TRBV19 and TRBJ2-7, reads DGGITQSPKYLFRKEGQNVTLSCEQNLNHDAMYWYRQDPGQGLRLIYYSQIVNDFQKGDIAEGYSVSREKKESFPLTVTSAQKNPTAFYLCASSHDDRGTSYEQYFGPGTRLTVT.

Concerning this clone itself: A junction end diverges from the germline sequence, so it may reflect a read error. The chain is built from TRBV7-7 and TRBJ1-1; D not certain. This CDR3 is 13 amino acids long. Germline V gives CDR1 SSHAT, CDR2 FNYEAQ (reference sequence). The CDR3 protein is CASSFKPNTEAFF. CDR3 nucleotide sequence: TGTGCTAGCAGCTTCAAACCCAACACTGAAGCTTTCTTT.